The 11 T cell receptor beta chains below all came from one sample that was sequenced in a study of blood T cell repertoires in COVID-19. Generated by immunoSEQ multiplex PCR, the TCRdb table keeps only in-frame clones and is missing some. This sample has 400,000 or so clones, with around 90% found just once. The source material was peripheral blood. Receptors originate from a man aged 18 to 35 with COVID-19, enrolled during active disease.

This clone is a singleton in its sample. The genes are TRBV9 and TRBJ1-1; maybe TRBD1 (5 bases). The CDR3 contains 20 residues. Germline V CDR1 and CDR2: SGDLS, YYNGEE. Trimming pared 0 bases from V and 0 bases from J, leaving 24 bases between. The CDR3 region has the DNA TGTGCCAGCAGCGTAGGGGAAGGGAGGAGGGTTGGCAGGGTGAACACTGAAGCTTTCTTT. It translates to CASSVGEGRRVGRVNTEAFF.

V and J are TRBV18 and TRBJ2-5; TRBD2 might be the D (6 bases). From germline, CDR1 is KGHSH and CDR2 LQKENI. The CDR3 loop spans 14 amino acids. V shed 6 bases and J shed 4 bases, with 15 bases lying between them. CDR3 DNA sequence: TGTGCCAGCTCTCCCCAGGACGGGGGAGAGACCCAGTACTTC. Amino acids: CASSPQDGGETQYF.

The chain has TRBV2 and TRBJ1-1, with D hard to call. Germline CDR1 is SNHLY and CDR2 is FYNNEI. This CDR3 is built from 17 residues. V was pared by 2 bases and J by 1 base, with 17 bases between. CDR3 amino acids: CASSERGGLIPNTEAFF. The CDR3 DNA sequence: TGTGCCAGCAGTGAACGGGGAGGACTCATCCCGAACACTGAAGCTTTCTTT.

This sequence joins TRBV25-1 and TRBJ1-5; no definite D call. This CDR3 is built from 14 residues. In germline, CDR1 is MGHDK, CDR2 SYGVNS. The V end lost 3 bases, the J end lost 5 bases, and 11 bases lay between the germline ends. The CDR3 reads CASSESVGDQPQHF. As DNA, the CDR3 is TGTGCCAGCAGTGAGTCCGTCGGGGATCAGCCCCAGCATTTT.

The chain links TRBV6-5 to TRBJ1-5; weak D call: TRBD1 (5 bases). V was pared by 6 bases and J by 3 bases, with 12 bases between. Germline V gives CDR1 MNHEY, CDR2 SVGAGI. The CDR3 loop spans 14 amino acids. The CDR3 DNA follows: TGTGCCAGCAGCCGTCGACAGCTCAATCAGCCCCAGCATTTT. It codes for CASSRRQLNQPQHF.

This clone was seen at least ten times. V and J are TRBV10-3 and TRBJ1-2; 8 bases align to TRBD1. The ends lost 6 bases at V and 3 bases at J; junction bases unmatched: 3. This CDR3 comprises 13 residues. Per the germline V gene, CDR1 is ENHRY and CDR2 is SYGVKD. CDR3 protein: CAIRTGEDYGYTF. DNA for the CDR3: TGTGCCATCAGGACAGGGGAGGACTATGGCTACACCTTC.

DNA for the CDR3: TGTGCCAGCATGGGGGCTGGCGGAAACACCATATATTTT. This gives the protein CASMGAGGNTIYF. The gene calls are TRBV6-5 and TRBJ1-3; possibly TRBD1 for D (6 bases). Germline CDR1 and CDR2: MNHEY and SVGAGI. V gave up 7 bases and J gave up 4 bases, with 11 bases separating them. The CDR3 runs to 13 residues.

V and J are TRBV7-9 and TRBJ2-1, with 8 bases fitting TRBD2. The CDR3 runs to 13 residues. After removal of 5 bases from V and 9 bases from J, the junction contained 6 bases not matched to a gene. Germline CDR1 is SEHNR and CDR2 is FQNEAQ (reference sequence). As DNA, the CDR3 is TGTGCCAGCAGCCCTAGCGGGCTGAGTGAGCAGTTCTTC. This codes for CASSPSGLSEQFF.

The chain couples TRBV30 to TRBJ1-1, with unresolved D. The CDR3 covers 14 residues. V was shortened by 0 bases and J by 2 bases, with 10 bases between the two germline ends. Germline CDR1 is GTSNPN and CDR2 is SVGIG (reference sequence). For the CDR3, the DNA is TGTGCCTGGAGTGTAACCAGGCCTAACACTGAAGCTTTCTTT. It translates to CAWSVTRPNTEAFF.

The V gene is TRBV29-1, the J gene TRBJ2-7; D is perhaps TRBD1 (5 bases). The CDR3 spans 13 residues. Germline CDR1 SQVTM, CDR2 ANQGSEA. Trimming left V 7 bases short and J 2 bases short, with 15 bases between. The CDR3 bases are TGCAGCGCCCTGACAGACAGTCCCTACGAGCAGTACTTC. It encodes CSALTDSPYEQYF.

Details on this clone: This specimen includes other DNA sequences encoding the same CDR3. This chain links TRBV2 with TRBJ1-3; maybe TRBD1 (6 bases). The CDR3 extends over 13 amino acids. V was clipped by 2 bases and J by 4 bases, with 6 bases between them. CDR1 SNHLY and CDR2 FYNNEI come from the germline V gene. The CDR3 DNA reads as TGTGCCAGCAGTGAAACAGGGGGAAACACCATATATTTT. As protein: CASSETGGNTIYF.